Following are 17 T cell receptor beta chains from one sample sequenced in a study of T cell changes during pregnancy in multiple sclerosis. Repertoires were generated with immunoSEQ multiplex PCR, while TCRdb's copy carries only in-frame clones and drops some. The sample contains about 77,000 clones, about 93% of which appear only once. The sample here was peripheral blood, taken after pregnancy. The receptor source for this set is a female donor in good health, enrolled as a control in a pregnancy study.

With regard to this clone: The sample contains more than one DNA sequence encoding this CDR3. The chain is built from TRBV29-1 and TRBJ2-7, with 7 bases identical to TRBD1. V trimming: 7 bases; J trimming: 2 bases; junction bases outside the gene matches: 5. This CDR3 is 12 amino acids long. Germline V lookup: CDR1 SQVTM, CDR2 ANQGSEA. CDR3 DNA sequence: TGCAGCGCTCGGGACAGCACCTACGAGCAGTACTTC. Amino acids: CSARDSTYEQYF.

J is TRBJ2-3 and V is TRBV18; D is ambiguous. This CDR3 is 14 amino acids long. Germline CDR1 and CDR2: KGHSH and LQKENI. V lost 1 base to trimming and J lost 3 bases, with 8 bases between them. CDR3 protein: CASSPRSGTDTQYF. Written as DNA, the CDR3 is TGTGCCAGCTCACCACGATCGGGTACAGATACGCAGTATTTT.

This rearrangement joins TRBV7-3 to TRBJ1-2; D remains ambiguous. The CDR3 is made up of 16 amino acids. The germline V and J ends were trimmed by 1 base and 1 base, with 13 bases remaining between them. Germline loops: CDR1 SGHTA, CDR2 FQGTGA. CDR3 residues: CASSLNGGPDNYGYTF. The CDR3 DNA sequence: TGTGCCAGCAGCTTAAACGGAGGGCCGGATAACTATGGCTACACCTTC.

In this sample, this clone turned up a few times. This rearrangement joins TRBV9 to TRBJ1-5; D is undetermined. With 5 bases removed from V and 1 base from J, the gap between germline ends came to 13 bases. The CDR3 extends over 15 amino acids. The germline gives CDR1 SGDLS, CDR2 YYNGEE. The CDR3: CASSAGGRSNQPQHF. In DNA, the CDR3 is TGTGCCAGCAGTGCGGGTGGACGGAGCAATCAGCCCCAGCATTTT.

V and J are TRBV2 and TRBJ2-5; D unresolved. The CDR3 length is 14 residues. Deletions cut 7 bases from V and 5 bases from J, with 17 bases between. CDR1 is SNHLY, CDR2 FYNNEI, per germline. The CDR3 nucleotides are TGTGCCAGCATTGGTGAGGATATTGGGGAGACCCAGTACTTC. Protein: CASIGEDIGETQYF.

The J gene is TRBJ2-3, the V gene TRBV27, with 9 bases matching TRBD2. Germline lookup yields CDR1 MNHEY and CDR2 SMNVEV (reference sequence). V trimming: 4 bases; J trimming: 2 bases; junction bases outside the gene matches: 10. This CDR3 has 17 amino acids. This CDR3 is CASSSLRLAGSTDTQYF. CDR3 DNA sequence: TGTGCCAGCAGTTCCCTTCGTCTAGCGGGGTCCACAGATACGCAGTATTTT.

This clone was detected once. J is TRBJ2-5 and V is TRBV7-3; 9 bases agree with TRBD1. After removal of 4 bases from V and 5 bases from J, the junction contained 8 bases not matched to a gene. This CDR3 is 15 amino acids long. Per germline, CDR1 SGHTA and CDR2 FQGTGA. In DNA, the CDR3 is TGTGCCAGCAGCTACCGGGACAGGGTGAAGGAGACCCAGTACTTC. Residues: CASSYRDRVKETQYF.

The J gene is TRBJ2-1, the V gene TRBV4-1, with 9 bases matching TRBD1. V was clipped by 4 bases and J by 3 bases; unmatched bases: 4. The V gene's germline CDR1 is MGHRA and CDR2 YSYEKL. CDR3 length: 15 amino acids. The CDR3 spells CASSPGTGSYNEQFF. CDR3 bases: TGCGCCAGCAGCCCAGGGACAGGGAGCTACAATGAGCAGTTCTTC.

V gene TRBV6-6 combines with J gene TRBJ1-5; D possibly corresponds to TRBD1 (6 bases). The CDR3 covers 13 residues. Germline CDR1 MNHNY, CDR2 SVGAGI (reference sequence). The V end lost 8 bases, the J end lost 5 bases, and 13 bases lay between the germline ends. CDR3 protein: CASLRGLDQPQHF. DNA of the CDR3: TGTGCCAGCCTCAGGGGTTTAGATCAGCCCCAGCATTTT.

The gene calls are TRBV27 and TRBJ2-7; D not certain. Trimming shortened V by 4 bases and J by 4 bases, and 11 bases separated the two germline ends. CDR3 length equals 13 residues. Germline CDR1 is MNHEY and CDR2 is SMNVEV (reference sequence). CDR3 in amino acids: CASSSPPEYEQYF. The CDR3 bases are TGTGCCAGCAGTTCCCCCCCCGAGTACGAGCAGTACTTC.

The CDR3 spells CASSLVGAYEQYF. In nucleotides, the CDR3 is TGTGCCAGCAGCTTGGTAGGGGCCTACGAGCAGTACTTC. This rearrangement joins TRBV7-2 to TRBJ2-7; D might be TRBD1 (5 bases). Trimming cost V 3 bases and J 2 bases, with 8 bases left between them. The length of the CDR3 is 13 residues. The V gene's germline CDR1 is SGHTA and CDR2 FQGNSA.

The chain is built from TRBV19 and TRBJ2-7, with 9 bases fitting TRBD1. Germline lookup yields CDR1 LNHDA and CDR2 SQIVND (reference sequence). CDR3 length: 16 amino acids. V was pared by 0 bases and J by 7 bases, with 10 bases of the junction left unmatched. The CDR3 DNA reads as TGTGCCAGTAGTATAGATCCGGGACAGGGTGCTCTAGAGCAGTACTTC. This sequence encodes CASSIDPGQGALEQYF.

The CDR3 region is CASSYGYSVYEQYF. The CDR3 region has the DNA TGTGCCAGCAGTTACGGGTATAGCGTCTACGAGCAGTACTTC. The chain combines TRBV28 with TRBJ2-7; possible D gene TRBD2, 5 bases. Germline values: CDR1 MDHEN, CDR2 SYDVKM. The CDR3 loop spans 14 amino acids. Trimming cost V 4 bases and J 3 bases, with 13 bases left between them. Using reference TRBV28 and TRBJ2-7 for the parts outside the CDR3, the full variable domain is DVKVTQSSRYLVKRTGEKVFLECVQDMDHENMFWYRQDPGLGLRLIYFSYDVKMKEKGDIPEGYSVSREKKERFSLILESASTNQTSMYLCASSYGYSVYEQYFGPGTRLTVT.

The chain has TRBV5-1 and TRBJ1-6; 9 nucleotides agree with TRBD1. Germline V CDR1 and CDR2: SGHRS, YFSETQ. Losses at the gene ends were 2 bases for V and 7 bases for J; bases not matched to a gene: 4. This CDR3 contains 15 residues. The CDR3 here is CASSLRQGGNSPLHF. Here the CDR3 DNA reads TGCGCCAGCAGCTTACGACAGGGGGGCAATTCACCCCTCCACTTT. The full variable domain, with the rest looked up from reference TRBV5-1 and TRBJ1-6, is KAGVTQTPRYLIKTRGQQVTLSCSPISGHRSVSWYQQTPGQGLQFLFEYFSETQRNKGNFPGRFSGRQFSNSRSEMNVSTLELGDSALYLCASSLRQGGNSPLHFGNGTRLTVT.

The chain combines TRBV9 with TRBJ2-1; 13 nucleotides agree with TRBD2. The germline V gene has CDR1 SGDLS and CDR2 YYNGEE. The CDR3 consists of 15 residues. The junction had 6 bases not matched to a gene; V was cut back by 3 bases and J by 9 bases. The CDR3 is CASSAWTSGRFEQFF. The CDR3 coding sequence is TGTGCCAGCAGCGCGTGGACTAGCGGGAGATTTGAGCAGTTCTTC.

DNA of the CDR3: TGTGCCTGGAGTTCGGGACTGAACTATGGCTACACCTTC. Translated, it gives CAWSSGLNYGYTF. The J gene is TRBJ1-2, the V gene TRBV30; a weak D match, TRBD1 (5 bases). V was cut by 2 bases and J by 2 bases, with 9 bases left in between. CDR1 and CDR2 from the germline V gene are GTSNPN and SVGIG (reference sequence). This CDR3 has 13 residues.

This rearrangement joins TRBV5-4 to TRBJ1-2; possible D gene TRBD1, 6 bases. The V gene lost 3 bases and the J gene lost 4 bases, with 13 bases spanning the gap. Per the germline V gene, CDR1 is SGHNT and CDR2 is YYREEE (reference sequence). The length of the CDR3 is 14 residues. CDR3 DNA sequence: TGTGCCAGCAGCTGGGAAACAGGGTCCTATGGCTACACCTTC. Translated, it gives CASSWETGSYGYTF.